These 14 T cell receptor beta chains were all obtained from the same sample, sequenced in a study of long-term antiretroviral therapy in people with HIV. Sequencing used immunoSEQ v3.0 at survey level. Method: immunoSEQ multiplex PCR; TCRdb's copy keeps in-frame clones and lacks some. The sample carries about 26,000 clones, 82% recorded once. The input for sequencing was unsorted PBMCs, taken 2.9 years after starting antiretroviral therapy. Source of these receptors: a man aged 50 to 60 with HIV.

J is TRBJ1-2 and V is TRBV30; D unresolved. Germline V gives CDR1 GTSNPN, CDR2 SVGIG (reference sequence). This CDR3 comprises 13 residues. The V end lost 0 bases, the J end lost 7 bases, and 12 bases lay between the germline ends. The CDR3 DNA sequence: TGTGCCTGGAGTGTACTCACAAGCGCTGGCTACACCTTC. Protein: CAWSVLTSAGYTF.

The chain has TRBV7-2 and TRBJ2-2; 7 nucleotides match TRBD1. J gave up 3 bases and V 5 bases, and 9 bases lay outside the gene matches. The CDR3 loop spans 16 amino acids. Germline loops: CDR1 SGHTA, CDR2 FQGNSA. This CDR3 reads CASSISGQAYTGELFF. In DNA, the CDR3 is TGTGCCAGCAGCATCTCAGGACAGGCCTACACCGGGGAGCTGTTTTTT.

The chain links TRBV6-1 to TRBJ2-1, with 8 bases identical to TRBD1. This CDR3 is 14 amino acids long. Germline V gene sequence: CDR1 MNHNS, CDR2 SASEGT. V dropped 5 bases and J dropped 5; count of bases not matched to a gene: 5. The CDR3 spells CASSSPGQDNEQFF. The CDR3 DNA reads as TGTGCCAGCAGTTCACCGGGACAGGACAATGAGCAGTTCTTC.

This chain links TRBV6-5 with TRBJ1-1; D unclear. The CDR3 covers 11 residues. The V and J ends lost 5 bases and 7 bases respectively, with 8 bases between them. The germline CDR1 and CDR2 sequences are MNHEY and SVGAGI. CDR3 amino acids: CASSPRGEAFF. In nucleotides, the CDR3 is TGTGCCAGCAGTCCCCGGGGTGAAGCTTTCTTT.

This rearrangement joins TRBV7-9 to TRBJ1-6; TRBD1 matches at 10 bases. The CDR3 runs to 15 residues. Germline V CDR1 and CDR2: SEHNR, FQNEAQ (reference sequence). The trim removed 1 base at V and 11 bases at J, leaving 5 bases unmatched. The CDR3 bases are TGTGCCAGCAGCTTAGGGGACAGGGGTGGGACACCCCTCCACTTT. Translation gives CASSLGDRGGTPLHF.

The rearrangement joins TRBV19 to TRBJ2-7; tentative D call: TRBD1 (7 bases). V lost 0 bases and J 5 bases, leaving 8 bases between the germline ends. From germline, CDR1 is LNHDA and CDR2 SQIVND (reference sequence). CDR3 length: 13 amino acids. The DNA of the CDR3 is TGTGCCAGTAGTATAGACAGGGGGGACGAGCAGTACTTC. Protein product: CASSIDRGDEQYF.

The chain combines TRBV9 with TRBJ1-1; the D is unclear. Germline V gives CDR1 SGDLS, CDR2 YYNGEE. This CDR3 has 14 residues. V was trimmed by 3 bases and J by 0 bases, leaving 9 bases between them. CDR3 residues: CASSARTLNTEAFF. Written as DNA, the CDR3 is TGTGCCAGCAGCGCCCGGACTCTGAACACTGAAGCTTTCTTT.

This sequence joins TRBV5-6 and TRBJ1-6, with a possible D match to TRBD1 (6 bases). This CDR3 spans 15 amino acids. Germline V gene lookup returns CDR1 SGHDT and CDR2 YYEEEE. Trimming took off 1 base at V and 7 bases at J, with 12 bases between the two ends. The CDR3 coding sequence is TGTGCCAGCAGCTTGATCGCCAGGGGAAATTCACCCCTCCACTTT. Translating gives CASSLIARGNSPLHF. Based on the CDR3 plus reference TRBV5-6 and TRBJ1-6, the full variable domain is DAGVTQSPTHLIKTRGQQVTLRCSPKSGHDTVSWYQQALGQGPQFIFQYYEEEERQRGNFPDRFSGHQFPNYSSELNVNALLLGDSALYLCASSLIARGNSPLHFGNGTRLTVT.

This chain joins TRBV28 and TRBJ1-2, with 9 bases fitting TRBD1. V gave up 3 bases and J gave up 2 bases; unmatched junction bases: 1. The germline gives CDR1 MDHEN, CDR2 SYDVKM. CDR3 length equals 14 residues. In nucleotides, the CDR3 is TGTGCCAGCAGTTTTGGACAGGGGAACTATGGCTACACCTTC. Amino acids: CASSFGQGNYGYTF.

In DNA, the CDR3 is TGTGCCAGCGGTCTTACTGGGTACGAGCAGTACTTC. Translating gives CASGLTGYEQYF. This chain connects TRBV2 to TRBJ2-7, with D uncertain. In germline, CDR1 is SNHLY, CDR2 FYNNEI. This CDR3 is 12 amino acids long. The germline V and J ends were trimmed by 8 bases and 4 bases, with 12 bases remaining between them.

This chain links TRBV4-1 with TRBJ1-2; 10 bases match TRBD1. Germline CDR1 and CDR2: MGHRA and YSYEKL. Trimming at V came to 2 bases and at J to 11 bases, leaving 17 bases not matched to a gene. CDR3 size: 17 residues. CDR3 in amino acids: CASSQPSASGTGARYTF. DNA of the CDR3: TGCGCCAGCAGCCAACCTAGTGCTTCCGGGACAGGGGCGAGGTACACCTTC.

The J gene is TRBJ1-4, the V gene TRBV4-2, with a possible D match to TRBD1 (6 bases). The germline CDR1 and CDR2 sequences are LGHNA and YNFKEQ. The CDR3 covers 15 residues. V dropped 4 bases and J dropped 7 bases, with 16 bases sitting between them. The CDR3 DNA is TGTGCCAGCAGCCTGCCCGGGACAAGCCGTGAAAAACTGTTTTTT. Its protein product is CASSLPGTSREKLFF.

The chain couples TRBV5-1 to TRBJ1-1; 9 bases are shared with TRBD1. The CDR3 loop spans 14 amino acids. The V segment lost 5 bases and the J segment 3 bases; nucleotides outside the gene matches: 5. Germline values: CDR1 SGHRS, CDR2 YFSETQ. CDR3 amino acids: CASSWTGEDTEAFF. CDR3 in DNA: TGCGCCAGCAGTTGGACAGGGGAGGACACTGAAGCTTTCTTT.

CDR3 nucleotides: TGTGCCTGGAGTCGGACGTCGGCGAATCAGCCCCAGCATTTT. The encoded protein is CAWSRTSANQPQHF. The V and J genes are TRBV30 and TRBJ1-5; no clear D. In germline, CDR1 is GTSNPN, CDR2 SVGIG (reference sequence). The CDR3 totals 14 residues. The V and J ends lost 2 bases and 4 bases respectively, with 12 bases between them.